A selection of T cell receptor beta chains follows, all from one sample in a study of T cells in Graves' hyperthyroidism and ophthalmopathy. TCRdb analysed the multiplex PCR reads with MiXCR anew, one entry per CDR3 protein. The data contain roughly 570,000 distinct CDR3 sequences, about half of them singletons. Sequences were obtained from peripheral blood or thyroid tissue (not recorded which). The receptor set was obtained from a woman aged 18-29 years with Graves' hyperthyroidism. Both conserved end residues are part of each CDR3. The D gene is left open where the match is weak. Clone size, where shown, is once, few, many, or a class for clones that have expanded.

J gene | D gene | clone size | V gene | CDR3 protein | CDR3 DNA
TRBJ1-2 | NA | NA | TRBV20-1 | CSARARGEGSYTF | TGCAGTGCTAGAGCCAGGGGAGAGGGTAGCTACACCTTC
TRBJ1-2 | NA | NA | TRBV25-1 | CASSEWGRGYGYTF | TGTGCCAGCAGTGAATGGGGGAGGGGGTATGGCTACACCTTC
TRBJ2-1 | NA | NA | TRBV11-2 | CASSLGFYNEQFF | TGTGCCAGCAGCTTAGGGTTCTACAATGAGCAGTTCTTC
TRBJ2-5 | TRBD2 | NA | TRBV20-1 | CSFRSSGETQYF | TGCAGTTTCAGGTCTAGCGGTGAGACCCAGTACTTC
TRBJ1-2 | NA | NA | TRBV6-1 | CASSEEGGTGGYTF | TGTGCCAGCAGTGAAGAGGGAGGAACAGGAGGCTACACCTTC
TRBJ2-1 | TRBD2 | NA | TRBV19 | CASSIGLAGANEQFF | TGTGCCAGTAGTATTGGGTTAGCGGGAGCCAATGAGCAGTTCTTC
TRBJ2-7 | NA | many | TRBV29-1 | CSVGEGSYEQYF | TGCAGCGTTGGAGAGGGGTCCTACGAGCAGTACTTC
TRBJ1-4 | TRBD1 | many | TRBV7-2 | CASSDDRGREKLFF | TGTGCCAGCAGCGACGACAGGGGGCGTGAAAAACTGTTTTTT
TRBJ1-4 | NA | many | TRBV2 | CASRPESTNEKLFF | TGTGCCAGCAGGCCCGAATCAACTAATGAAAAACTGTTTTTT
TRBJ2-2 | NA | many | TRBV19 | CARQRYGEDREGHPNTGELFF | TGTGCCAGGCAACGATATGGGGAGGACAGGGAGGGACACCCGAACACCGGGGAACTGTTTTTT
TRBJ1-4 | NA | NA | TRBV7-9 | CASSKGAVNEKLFF | TGTGCCAGCAGCAAAGGGGCAGTCAATGAAAAACTGTTTTTT
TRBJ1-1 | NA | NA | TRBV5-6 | CASSLAGRANTEAFF | TGTGCCAGCAGCTTGGCCGGCAGGGCGAACACTGAAGCTTTCTTT
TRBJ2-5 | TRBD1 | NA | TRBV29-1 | CSATGGAGETQYF | TGCAGTGCGACAGGGGGCGCGGGAGAGACCCAGTACTTC
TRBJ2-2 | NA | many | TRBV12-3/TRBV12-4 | CASSPSSGAFGELFF | TGTGCCAGCAGTCCCAGTTCGGGAGCTTTCGGGGAGCTGTTTTTT
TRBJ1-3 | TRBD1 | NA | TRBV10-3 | CATSRDRVSGNTIYF | TGTGCCACGTCCCGGGACAGGGTATCTGGAAACACCATATATTTT
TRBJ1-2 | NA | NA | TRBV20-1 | CSGTREGYGYTF | TGCAGTGGAACCAGGGAGGGCTATGGCTACACCTTC
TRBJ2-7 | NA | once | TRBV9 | CASSVGSRVPYEQYF | TGTGCCAGCAGCGTAGGTAGCAGGGTCCCCTACGAGCAGTACTTC
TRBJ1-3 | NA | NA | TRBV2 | CASGGTRGGNTIYF | TGTGCCAGCGGAGGAACTCGGGGAGGAAACACCATATATTTT
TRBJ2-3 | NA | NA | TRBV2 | CASFIRRASSTDTQYF | TGTGCCAGCTTTATTAGGAGGGCCAGTAGCACAGATACGCAGTATTTT
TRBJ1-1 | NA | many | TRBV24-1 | CATSDGSLRGNTEAFF | TGTGCCACCAGTGATGGGTCCTTACGCGGGAACACTGAAGCTTTCTTT
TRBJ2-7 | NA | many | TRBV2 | CASSDITSYEQYF | TGTGCCAGCAGTGATATTACTAGTTACGAGCAGTACTTC
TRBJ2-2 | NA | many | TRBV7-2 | CASSLAGGTGELFF | TGTGCCAGCAGCTTAGCGGGGGGCACCGGGGAGCTGTTTTTT
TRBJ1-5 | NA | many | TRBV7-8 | CASSLTGKYSNQPQHF | TGTGCCAGCAGCTTGACGGGGAAGTATAGCAATCAGCCCCAGCATTTT
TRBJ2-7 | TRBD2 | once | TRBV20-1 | CSARDYGLAGKYF | TGCAGTGCTAGAGATTATGGGCTAGCGGGAAAGTACTTC
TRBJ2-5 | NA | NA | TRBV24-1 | CATSADGAWETQYF | TGTGCCACCAGTGCTGATGGGGCATGGGAGACCCAGTACTTC
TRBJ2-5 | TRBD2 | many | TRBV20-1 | CSAREGSGSFQETQYF | TGCAGTGCTAGAGAGGGTAGCGGGAGCTTCCAAGAGACCCAGTACTTC
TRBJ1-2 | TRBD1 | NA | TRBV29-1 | CSVVPQGAVRTF | TGCAGCGTTGTTCCGCAGGGGGCAGTGAGAACCTTC
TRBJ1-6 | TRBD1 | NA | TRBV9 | CASSPRTGLSPLHF | TGTGCCAGCAGCCCCCGGACAGGGCTTTCACCCCTCCACTTT
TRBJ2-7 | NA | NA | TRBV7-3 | CASVPSYEQYF | TGTGCCAGCGTCCCCTCCTACGAGCAGTACTTC
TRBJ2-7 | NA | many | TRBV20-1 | CSARMGHEQYF | TGCAGTGCTAGAATGGGACACGAGCAGTACTTC
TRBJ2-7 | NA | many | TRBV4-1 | CASSLDHPQYYEQYF | TGCGCCAGCAGCCTCGACCACCCACAGTACTACGAGCAGTACTTC
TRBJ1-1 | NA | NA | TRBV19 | CASSMTTAMNTEAFF | TGTGCCAGTAGTATGACTACAGCCATGAACACTGAAGCTTTCTTT
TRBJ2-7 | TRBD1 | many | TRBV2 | CASSASWGTGTYEQYF | TGTGCCAGCAGTGCCTCCTGGGGGACAGGGACCTACGAGCAGTACTTC
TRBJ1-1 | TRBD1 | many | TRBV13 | CASSWGTEQNTEAFF | TGTGCCAGCAGCTGGGGGACAGAGCAGAACACTGAAGCTTTCTTT
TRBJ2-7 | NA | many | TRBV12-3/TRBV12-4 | CASSLVVVPPKSYEQYF | TGTGCCAGCAGTTTAGTTGTGGTACCACCAAAGTCCTACGAGCAGTACTTC
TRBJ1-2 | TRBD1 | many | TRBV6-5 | CASTSGTGLNYGYTF | TGTGCCAGCACCTCCGGGACAGGTTTGAACTATGGCTACACCTTC
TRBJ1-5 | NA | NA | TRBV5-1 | CASSSGLAGGPQHF | TGCGCCAGCAGTTCCGGACTAGCGGGAGGTCCCCAGCATTTT
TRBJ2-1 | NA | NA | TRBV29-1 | CSVDPGPNEQFF | TGCAGCGTTGATCCAGGGCCCAATGAGCAGTTCTTC
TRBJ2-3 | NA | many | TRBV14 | CASSHVVDTQYF | TGTGCCAGCTCCCACGTGGTGGATACGCAGTATTTT
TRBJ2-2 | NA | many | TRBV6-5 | CASSYRRGAGELFF | TGTGCCAGCAGTTACCGCAGGGGTGCCGGGGAGCTGTTTTTT
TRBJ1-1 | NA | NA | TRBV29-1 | CSVGSGTEAFF | TGCAGCGTTGGTAGCGGCACTGAAGCTTTCTTT
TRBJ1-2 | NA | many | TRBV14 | CASSIQGLGYYGYTF | TGTGCCAGCAGCATACAGGGATTGGGCTACTATGGCTACACCTTC
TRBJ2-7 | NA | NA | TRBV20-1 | CRWTRSSYEQYF | TGCAGGTGGACACGAAGCTCCTACGAGCAGTACTTC
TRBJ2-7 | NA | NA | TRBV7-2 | CASSPSYSRSSYEQYF | TGTGCCAGCAGCCCGAGCTACAGTAGGTCTTCTTACGAGCAGTACTTC
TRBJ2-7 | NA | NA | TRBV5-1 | CASSPSPGLYEQYF | TGCGCCAGCAGCCCATCCCCGGGCCTCTACGAGCAGTACTTC
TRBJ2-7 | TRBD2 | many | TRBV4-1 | CASSQDRKRERLYEQYF | TGCGCCAGCAGCCAAGATCGGAAGCGGGAAAGGCTGTACGAGCAGTACTTC
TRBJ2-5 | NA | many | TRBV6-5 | CASSYSGPQETQYF | TGTGCCAGCAGTTACTCGGGCCCCCAAGAGACCCAGTACTTC
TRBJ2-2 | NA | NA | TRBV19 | CASSLLFTNTGELFF | TGTGCCAGTAGTCTTCTATTTACGAACACCGGGGAGCTGTTTTTT
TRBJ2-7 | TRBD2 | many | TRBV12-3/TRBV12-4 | CASSPNEREGEQYF | TGTGCCAGCAGCCCTAACGAGCGGGAGGGCGAGCAGTACTTC
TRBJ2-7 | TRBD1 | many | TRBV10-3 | CAISDQDRGEQYF | TGTGCCATCAGTGATCAGGACAGGGGCGAGCAGTACTTC